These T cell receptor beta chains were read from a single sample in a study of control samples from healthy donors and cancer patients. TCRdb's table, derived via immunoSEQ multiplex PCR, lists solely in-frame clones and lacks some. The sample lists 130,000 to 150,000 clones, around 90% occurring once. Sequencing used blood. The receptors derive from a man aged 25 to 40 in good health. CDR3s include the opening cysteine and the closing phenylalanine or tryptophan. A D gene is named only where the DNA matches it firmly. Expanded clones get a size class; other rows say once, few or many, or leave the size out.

TGTGCCAGCAGCCGCCTTCGGGGGTATCAAGAGACCCAGTACTTC,CASSRLRGYQETQYF,TRBJ2-5,NA,NA,TRBV5-6
TGTGCCAGCTCACAAGACAGGGGAACAAGCAATCAGCCCCAGCATTTT,CASSQDRGTSNQPQHF,TRBJ1-5,TRBD1,few,TRBV18
TGTGCCAGCAGCTTAAGACTAGCGGGGGACACAGATACGCAGTATTTT,CASSLRLAGDTDTQYF,TRBJ2-3,TRBD2,NA,TRBV5-6
TGTGCCAGCAGTTTCCGGGTCTACGAGCAGTACTTC,CASSFRVYEQYF,TRBJ2-7,NA,NA,TRBV11-2
TGTGCCAGCAGTGGTATAAGGGCGGGTCGCACCGGGGAGCTGTTTTTT,CASSGIRAGRTGELFF,TRBJ2-2,NA,NA,TRBV6-1
TGCGCCAGCAGCTTGGGCAGGGGCCAATTCTACGAGCAGTACTTC,CASSLGRGQFYEQYF,TRBJ2-7,NA,NA,TRBV5-1
TGTGCCACCAGTGGGGGACTCCTTTATGGCTACACCTTC,CATSGGLLYGYTF,TRBJ1-2,NA,NA,TRBV15
TGTGCCAGCAGCGGTCGGACAGACGGAAACACCATATATTTT,CASSGRTDGNTIYF,TRBJ1-3,NA,NA,TRBV7-8
TGTGCCAGCAGCGGAAAGACGAGGGACGCTGAGCAGTACTTC,CASSGKTRDAEQYF,TRBJ2-7,NA,NA,TRBV9
TGTGCCAGCAGCTTAGATGGTTCAGGGGCTCCCAATCAGCCCCAGCATTTT,CASSLDGSGAPNQPQHF,TRBJ1-5,NA,NA,TRBV11-3
TGCGCCAGCAGCCATTCGGTCGGGGATTCCGAAAAACTGTTTTTT,CASSHSVGDSEKLFF,TRBJ1-4,NA,NA,TRBV4-1
TGTGCCAGCAGCCCGAGGCGGACTAGCGGGACCTCCTACAATGAGCAGTTCTTC,CASSPRRTSGTSYNEQFF,TRBJ2-1,TRBD2,few,TRBV7-8
TGTGCCAGCAGTTACTCAGGCAGGGGCGGCGAGCAGTACTTC,CASSYSGRGGEQYF,TRBJ2-7,NA,NA,TRBV6-5
TGTGCCAGCAGCCTGGGACAGGGAAATGAAAAACTGTTTTTT,CASSLGQGNEKLFF,TRBJ1-4,TRBD1,NA,TRBV7-2
TGTGCCAGCTCACCACCGCTGGCAGCCCGGCCCCCTGGGGCCAACGTCCTGACTTTC,CASSPPLAARPPGANVLTF,TRBJ2-6,NA,NA,TRBV18
TGTGCCAGCACTTTAAGGAACACCGGGGAGCTGTTTTTT,CASTLRNTGELFF,TRBJ2-2,NA,NA,TRBV3-1/TRBV3-2
TGTGCCACCAGTGATTTGACCGGACAGGGCCAAGAGACCCAGTACTTC,CATSDLTGQGQETQYF,TRBJ2-5,TRBD1,NA,TRBV24-1
TGTGCCAGCAGTTACTCGCCGAGTGTAGGACGGCTCTCTGGAAACACCATATATTTT,CASSYSPSVGRLSGNTIYF,TRBJ1-3,NA,NA,TRBV6-2/TRBV6-3
TGTGCCAGCAGCGTAGCGGGGACAGGGGTCACCGGGGAGCTGTTTTTT,CASSVAGTGVTGELFF,TRBJ2-2,TRBD1,NA,TRBV9
TGTGCCAGCAGCTTTGGACAGGGGTCCTACGAGCAGTACTTC,CASSFGQGSYEQYF,TRBJ2-7,TRBD1,NA,TRBV5-6
TGTGCCACCAGAGCGGGCATGAACACCGGGGAGCTGTTTTTT,CATRAGMNTGELFF,TRBJ2-2,NA,NA,TRBV19
TGTGCCAGCTCACCTGGCCCAACCCCCAACTATGGCTACACCTTC,CASSPGPTPNYGYTF,TRBJ1-2,NA,NA,TRBV18
TGTGCCAGCAGTTTAGACAGGGGTTCCTACAATGAGCAGTTCTTC,CASSLDRGSYNEQFF,TRBJ2-1,TRBD1,once,TRBV7-3
TGTGCCAGCAGTCGACTAGCGCCATTCTCCTACGAGCAGTACTTC,CASSRLAPFSYEQYF,TRBJ2-7,TRBD2,NA,TRBV6-2/TRBV6-3
TGTGCCAGCAGCACGACAGGGGCCAATACGCAGTATTTT,CASSTTGANTQYF,TRBJ2-3,TRBD1,NA,TRBV7-3
TGTGCCAGCAGGCACTTTCCAGGGGTTACTGAAGCTTTCTTT,CASRHFPGVTEAFF,TRBJ1-1,NA,NA,TRBV27